The rows below give T cell receptor beta chains drawn from one sample of a study of CD8+CD57+ T cells in acquired aplastic anemia. Each CDR3 protein is one row after TCRdb ran MiXCR on the reads. The repertoire holds roughly 200,000 distinct CDR3 sequences, with around 60% as singletons. Material for sequencing was sorted CD4+, CD8+, or CD8+CD57+ T cells (not recorded which) from PBMCs. The receptors were gathered from a human donor with aplastic anemia. Each CDR3 is given with its conserved first and last residue. D genes are given only for firm matches. The size entry is marked missing in some rows and otherwise reads once, few, many or a size class.

TRBJ1-2	-	TRBV25-1	-	CASRDLFQPFPHYGYTF	TGTGCCAGCAGAGATCTCTTTCAGCCCTTTCCCCACTATGGCTACACCTTC
TRBJ2-7	-	TRBV7-8	-	CASSQDHNSIEQYF	TGCGCCAGCAGCCAAGATCATAACTCCATTGAGCAGTACTTC
TRBJ1-3	-	TRBV11-2	-	CASSLDRRGISGNTIYF	TGTGCCAGCAGCTTAGATCGGAGAGGAATCTCTGGAAACACCATATATTTT
TRBJ1-1	TRBD1	TRBV15	few	CATSPPRDRATEAFF	TGTGCCACCAGCCCGCCCCGAGACAGGGCTACTGAAGCTTTCTTT
TRBJ2-1	TRBD1	TRBV7-6	-	CASSFGEGQAFF	TGTGCCAGCAGCTTCGGAGAGGGACAGGCGTTCTTC
TRBJ2-2	TRBD2	TRBV24-1	-	CATSDPSSGGELSF	TGTGCCACCAGTGACCCCTCTTCGGGAGGGGAGCTGTCTTTT
TRBJ2-3	TRBD1	TRBV7-8	many	CASSLVQGAGTDTQYF	TGTGCCAGCAGCTTAGTGCAGGGGGCCGGCACAGATACGCAGTATTTT
TRBJ2-3	-	TRBV9	many	CASSVESHAGGTDTQYF	TGTGCCAGCAGCGTAGAGTCCCACGCCGGGGGCACGGATACGCAGTATTTT
TRBJ1-4	TRBD1	TRBV11-2	-	CASSPGGRRSEKLFF	TGTGCCAGCAGCCCAGGGGGGAGAAGAAGTGAAAAACTGTTTTTT
TRBJ1-2	-	TRBV5-1	-	CASKAGLINYGYTF	TGCGCCAGCAAGGCAGGGCTGATAAACTATGGCTACACCTTC
TRBJ2-1	TRBD1	TRBV14	-	CASSQTWGQAADNEQFF	TGTGCCAGCAGCCAAACATGGGGACAGGCGGCGGACAATGAGCAGTTCTTC
TRBJ2-5	-	TRBV20-1	many	CSARPEEWETQYF	TGCAGTGCGCGCCCGGAGGAATGGGAGACCCAGTACTTC
TRBJ2-7	-	TRBV7-9	-	CASGKNGEQYF	TGTGCCAGCGGTAAGAATGGCGAGCAGTACTTC
TRBJ2-7	-	TRBV5-6	-	CASSYQPYEQYF	TGTGCCAGCAGCTATCAACCCTACGAGCAGTACTTC
TRBJ2-1	TRBD2	TRBV7-2	-	CASSLVAGGLDEQFF	TGTGCCAGCAGCTTAGTGGCGGGGGGGCTGGATGAGCAGTTCTTC
TRBJ2-7	-	TRBV6-6	many	CASSYVTHYEQYF	TGTGCCAGCAGTTACGTCACCCACTACGAGCAGTACTTC
TRBJ2-1	TRBD2	TRBV2	-	CASSVRDYHQENEQFF	TGTGCCAGCAGTGTGAGGGACTACCATCAGGAGAATGAGCAGTTCTTC
TRBJ1-1	TRBD1	TRBV4-1	many	CASSQYEDRVNTEAFF	TGCGCCAGCAGCCAGTATGAAGACAGGGTGAACACTGAAGCTTTCTTT
TRBJ2-1	TRBD1	TRBV7-9	-	CASSTTGGRDEQFF	TGTGCCAGCAGCACGACAGGGGGCAGGGATGAGCAGTTCTTC
TRBJ2-5	TRBD2	TRBV29-1	-	CSGGAGTRETQYF	TGCAGCGGGGGTGCCGGGACTAGAGAGACCCAGTACTTC
TRBJ1-3	TRBD1	TRBV9	few	CASAGGTNTIYF	TGTGCCAGCGCAGGGGGTACAAACACCATATATTTT
TRBJ2-5	-	TRBV2	-	CASSAPEKETQYF	TGTGCCAGCAGTGCCCCCGAGAAAGAGACCCAGTACTTC
TRBJ1-3	-	TRBV5-1	-	CASSLAQGLGNTIYF	TGCGCCAGCAGCTTGGCGCAGGGACTTGGAAACACCATATATTTT
TRBJ2-1	-	TRBV28	-	CASSLYGGSSYNEQFF	TGTGCCAGCAGTTTATACGGGGGAAGCTCCTACAATGAGCAGTTCTTC